This T cell receptor beta chain originates from a study of cytomegalovirus exposure and HLA in healthy donors. V was pared by 5 bases and J by 7 bases, with 18 bases between. CDR1 and CDR2 (germline): LNHDA, SQIVND (reference sequence). CDR3 length: 14 amino acids. With 60 Vbeta and 13 Jbeta primers, the PCR was carried out. Clones were sequenced by immunoSEQ multiplex PCR, and TCRdb holds only the in-frame ones, with some missing. Among 190,000 or so clones listed, 80% were seen once. V and J are TRBV19 and TRBJ2-7, with TRBD1 as a possible D gene (6 bases). The TCR originated in a boy younger than 18 in good health and CMV-seronegative. Sequenced sample: PBMCs. The CDR3 sequence: CASSVNGQPREQYF. In DNA form, the CDR3 reads TGTGCCAGTAGTGTCAACGGACAGCCTAGGGAGCAGTACTTC. The full variable domain, its missing parts supplied by reference TRBV19 and TRBJ2-7, is DGGITQSPKYLFRKEGQNVTLSCEQNLNHDAMYWYRQDPGQGLRLIYYSQIVNDFQKGDIAEGYSVSREKKESFPLTVTSAQKNPTAFYLCASSVNGQPREQYFGPGTRLTVT.